The 4 T cell receptor beta chains below all came from one sample that was sequenced in a study of T-cell reconstitution after alpha-beta-depleted transplantation in children. Using unique molecular identifiers, the investigators prepared the TCRbeta library. One entry per CDR3 protein results from TCRdb running MiXCR on the PCR reads. The table includes 350,000 to 400,000 distinct CDR3 sequences, roughly 15% detected once. The material was PBMCs, obtained from the stem cell graft. Source of these receptors: a human donor who donated a stem cell graft to a child with Fanconi anemia.

This clonotype showed up many times. V gene TRBV20-1 combines with J gene TRBJ2-1; 8 nucleotides align to TRBD1. CDR3 length: 15 amino acids. J was trimmed by 4 bases and V by 5 bases; bases with no gene match: 10. The germline V gene encodes CDR1 DFQATT and CDR2 SNEGSKA (reference sequence). DNA for the CDR3: TGCAGTGCTCAGGACCCGGGACAGGTATACAATGAGCAGTTCTTC. Amino acid sequence: CSAQDPGQVYNEQFF.

This clonotype was detected a few times. The chain couples TRBV18 to TRBJ2-7; TRBD1 or TRBD2 may be the D gene (5 bases each). Trimming removed 3 bases at V and 1 base at J, with 16 bases between. The CDR3 is 16 amino acids. The germline V gene encodes CDR1 KGHSH and CDR2 LQKENI. In DNA form, the CDR3 reads TGTGCCAGCTCACCCACGTCGGGGCTTGGGTCCTACGAGCAGTACGTC. Translated, it gives CASSPTSGLGSYEQYV.

Many counts were recorded for this clonotype. The chain links TRBV3-1 to TRBJ2-1, with D unresolved. Germline V CDR1 and CDR2: LGHDT, YNNKEL (reference sequence). This CDR3 comprises 14 residues. V was shortened by 1 base and J by 9 bases, with 13 bases between the two germline ends. This CDR3 reads CASSQVNDPGEQFF. As DNA, the CDR3 is TGTGCCAGCAGCCAAGTTAATGACCCCGGTGAGCAGTTCTTC.

This clonotype came up a few times. DNA of the CDR3: TGTGCCAGCAGCTTGACGACAGGGCCTGGAGAGACCCAGTACTTC. This gives the protein CASSLTTGPGETQYF. This chain uses TRBV5-5 with TRBJ2-5; 7 bases line up with TRBD1. This CDR3 comprises 15 residues. From germline, CDR1 is SGHKS and CDR2 YYEKEE (reference sequence). The junction had 7 bases not matched to a gene; V was cut back by 1 base and J by 4 bases.